Below are 24 T cell receptor beta chains sequenced from a single sample in a study of cytomegalovirus exposure and HLA in healthy donors. It was with 60 Vbeta and 13 Jbeta primers that the PCR ran. Assay: immunoSEQ multiplex PCR; the TCRdb copy retains only in-frame clones and omits some. Of around 97,000 clones listed, roughly 80% are singletons. Sample: PBMCs. These receptors all come from a man aged 50-59 years in good health and CMV-seropositive.

The chain links TRBV28 to TRBJ2-1; TRBD1 matches at 10 bases. CDR3 length: 16 residues. Trimming removed 6 bases from V and 4 bases from J; junction bases left unmatched: 9. CDR1 is MDHEN, CDR2 SYDVKM, per germline. The CDR3 nucleotides are TGTGCCAGCAGCCTAACCCTGGGACAGGGGTACAATGAGCAGTTCTTC. This gives the protein CASSLTLGQGYNEQFF. Complete variable domain (other parts from reference TRBV28 and TRBJ2-1): DVKVTQSSRYLVKRTGEKVFLECVQDMDHENMFWYRQDPGLGLRLIYFSYDVKMKEKGDIPEGYSVSREKKERFSLILESASTNQTSMYLCASSLTLGQGYNEQFFGPGTRLTVL.

The J gene is TRBJ1-5, the V gene TRBV27; 7 positions agree with TRBD1. Germline CDR1 is MNHEY and CDR2 is SMNVEV (reference sequence). Trimming cost V 5 bases and J 9 bases; bases outside gene matches: 4. The CDR3 consists of 12 residues. The CDR3 DNA follows: TGTGCCAGCAGTACCCCAGGGGGGCCCCAGCATTTT. Translated, it gives CASSTPGGPQHF.

V gene TRBV23-1 combines with J gene TRBJ1-2, with D possibly matching TRBD1 (6 bases). TRBV23-1 belongs to the ORF category, with a function that is uncertain. V lost 7 bases, J lost 4 bases, and 34 bases lay in between. There are 20 residues in the CDR3. CDR3: CASTPVGDLVGGRKRYGYTF. The CDR3 nucleotides read TGCGCCAGCACCCCTGTTGGGGATTTAGTGGGGGGGCGTAAACGCTATGGCTACACCTTC.

The chain employs TRBV19 and TRBJ2-1, with D tentatively TRBD2 (6 bases). This CDR3 has 15 amino acids. Germline lookup yields CDR1 LNHDA and CDR2 SQIVND (reference sequence). V gave up 0 bases and J gave up 2 bases, with 8 bases separating them. The CDR3 reads CASSIELAAYNEQFF. The CDR3 DNA reads as TGTGCCAGTAGTATAGAACTAGCTGCCTACAATGAGCAGTTCTTC. Combining the CDR3 with reference TRBV19 and TRBJ2-1 gives the whole variable domain DGGITQSPKYLFRKEGQNVTLSCEQNLNHDAMYWYRQDPGQGLRLIYYSQIVNDFQKGDIAEGYSVSREKKESFPLTVTSAQKNPTAFYLCASSIELAAYNEQFFGPGTRLTVL.

The chain couples TRBV6-1 to TRBJ1-2; 11 bases align to TRBD1. This CDR3 comprises 12 residues. V was pared by 6 bases and J by 8 bases, with 2 bases of the junction left unmatched. Germline CDR1 is MNHNS and CDR2 is SASEGT. CDR3 coding DNA: TGTGCCAGCAGCGGACAGGGGGCAGGCTACACCTTC. Protein product: CASSGQGAGYTF.

This chain connects TRBV15 to TRBJ1-3; TRBD1 aligns across 7 bases. The V and J ends lost 2 bases and 4 bases, in that order; junction bases with no gene match: 2. CDR3 size: 14 residues. The germline gives CDR1 LNHNV, CDR2 YYDKDF (reference sequence). CDR3 bases: TGTGCCACCAGCAGAACAGGGGAAGGAAACACCATATATTTT. It is translated as CATSRTGEGNTIYF.

This clone was seen only once. The V call is TRBV11-2, the J call TRBJ2-7, with TRBD1 matching 8 bases. The CDR3 has 15 residues. CDR1 and CDR2 from the germline V gene are SGHAT and FQNNGV. V lost 2 bases to trimming and J lost 2 bases; unmatched junction nucleotides: 5. CDR3 residues: CASSLFGDRTYEQYF. CDR3 coding DNA: TGTGCCAGCAGCTTATTTGGGGACAGGACCTACGAGCAGTACTTC. The full variable domain, rest sourced from reference TRBV11-2 and TRBJ2-7, is EAGVAQSPRYKIIEKRQSVAFWCNPISGHATLYWYQQILGQGPKLLIQFQNNGVVDDSQLPKDRFSAERLKGVDSTLKIQPAKLEDSAVYLCASSLFGDRTYEQYFGPGTRLTVT.

The chain uses TRBV29-1 and TRBJ1-1; 7 bases align to TRBD1. The length of the CDR3 is 14 residues. CDR1 and CDR2 from the germline V gene are SQVTM and ANQGSEA. V lost 6 bases, J lost 5 bases, and 12 bases stayed unmatched. The CDR3 DNA reads as TGCAGCGTCCAAATGGACCCAGGGGGGACTGAAGCTTTCTTT. Translating gives CSVQMDPGGTEAFF.

V and J are TRBV11-2 and TRBJ2-1; 10 bases fit TRBD1. V shed 5 bases and J 5 bases; nucleotides not matched to a gene: 9. In germline, CDR1 is SGHAT, CDR2 FQNNGV. The CDR3 extends over 16 amino acids. Here the CDR3 DNA reads TGTGCCAGCAGCAAACAGTCGGGACAGGGGAACAATGAGCAGTTCTTC. It translates to CASSKQSGQGNNEQFF.

This clone was found a few times. The chain is built from TRBV18 and TRBJ2-7; D may be TRBD2 (7 bases). Germline loops: CDR1 KGHSH, CDR2 LQKENI. Trimming stripped 3 bases from V and 3 bases from J, with 9 bases between. The CDR3 is 13 residues long. The CDR3 sequence is CASSPGGGYEQYF. CDR3 nucleotides: TGTGCCAGCTCACCGGGAGGGGGCTACGAGCAGTACTTC.

This clone showed up just a few times. The rearrangement uses TRBV2 and TRBJ1-1; possible D gene TRBD1, 5 bases. CDR1 and CDR2 from the germline V gene are SNHLY and FYNNEI. Deletions cut 6 bases from V and 2 bases from J, with 13 bases between. The CDR3 has 14 residues. CDR3: CASRVGLTNTEAFF. CDR3 nucleotides: TGTGCCAGCAGAGTGGGACTCACTAACACTGAAGCTTTCTTT.

The chain couples TRBV7-3 to TRBJ2-1; a weak D match, TRBD2 (6 bases). CDR1 is SGHTA, CDR2 FQGTGA, per germline. V shed 0 bases and J shed 0 bases, with 9 bases lying between them. This CDR3 spans 16 amino acids. CDR3 in DNA: TGTGCCAGCAGCTTAACTGGCGGGAACTCCTACAATGAGCAGTTCTTC. It encodes CASSLTGGNSYNEQFF.

V gene TRBV5-6 combines with J gene TRBJ1-5; 10 bases agree with TRBD1. The CDR3 is 18 residues long. In germline, CDR1 is SGHDT, CDR2 YYEEEE. Trimming cost V 0 bases and J 0 bases; bases outside gene matches: 6. The CDR3 sequence is CASSLAGTGAYSNQPQHF. The CDR3 DNA sequence: TGTGCCAGCAGCTTGGCCGGGACAGGGGCCTATAGCAATCAGCCCCAGCATTTT. The full variable domain, its missing parts supplied by reference TRBV5-6 and TRBJ1-5, is DAGVTQSPTHLIKTRGQQVTLRCSPKSGHDTVSWYQQALGQGPQFIFQYYEEEERQRGNFPDRFSGHQFPNYSSELNVNALLLGDSALYLCASSLAGTGAYSNQPQHFGDGTRLSIL.

This clone is a singleton in its sample. The chain carries TRBV7-6 and TRBJ2-7; D is unclear. The CDR3 covers 13 residues. Trimming cost V 4 bases and J 2 bases, with 9 bases left between them. The V gene's germline CDR1 is SGHVS and CDR2 FNYEAQ. CDR3 in amino acids: CASSSLPAYEQYF. The CDR3 DNA follows: TGTGCCAGCAGCTCACTCCCGGCCTACGAGCAGTACTTC.

J is TRBJ2-7 and V is TRBV7-2; 8 nucleotides match TRBD2. CDR3 length: 16 amino acids. Germline V lookup: CDR1 SGHTA, CDR2 FQGNSA. With 4 bases clipped from V and 2 bases from J, the junction kept 10 bases outside the gene matches. CDR3 nucleotides: TGTGCCAGCAGCTACCTTAGCGGGGCACGTCCCTACGAGCAGTACTTC. Protein sequence: CASSYLSGARPYEQYF.

This rearrangement joins TRBV7-2 to TRBJ2-1, with TRBD2 identical over 8 bases. This CDR3 has 16 residues. V dropped 4 bases and J dropped 9; count of bases not matched to a gene: 14. The germline V gene has CDR1 SGHTA and CDR2 FQGNSA. The CDR3 spells CASSYLAGRWPSEQFF. As DNA, the CDR3 is TGTGCCAGCAGCTACCTAGCGGGCCGCTGGCCCAGTGAGCAGTTCTTC.

The chain joins TRBV15 to TRBJ1-1; D gene ambiguous. Per germline, CDR1 LNHNV and CDR2 YYDKDF (reference sequence). This CDR3 contains 13 residues. V was pared by 5 bases and J by 1 base, with 8 bases between. This CDR3 is CATSFEGNTEAFF. CDR3 nucleotide sequence: TGTGCCACCAGCTTCGAGGGGAACACTGAAGCTTTCTTT.

This clone occurred a few times. One end of the junction is discordant with germline, which a read error may explain. The chain uses TRBV7-9 and TRBJ2-1; TRBD2 agrees at 12 bases. This CDR3 region has 16 residues. CDR1 SEHNR and CDR2 FQNEAQ come from the germline V gene (reference sequence). The chain's CDR3 is CSSSLTSGSDYNEQFF. The CDR3 DNA is TGTTCCAGCAGCCTGACTAGCGGGAGTGACTACAATGAGCAGTTCTTC.

The rearrangement uses TRBV7-2 and TRBJ2-1; 8 bases are shared with TRBD2. Per the germline V gene, CDR1 is SGHTA and CDR2 is FQGNSA. Trimming took 5 bases from V and 0 from J; bases not matched to a gene: 3. This CDR3 region has 15 residues. The CDR3 loop is CASSISGSSYNEQFF. CDR3 DNA: TGTGCCAGCAGCATCAGCGGGAGCTCCTACAATGAGCAGTTCTTC. The full variable domain, in which reference TRBV7-2 and TRBJ2-1 provide the parts outside the CDR3, is GAGVSQSPSNKVTEKGKDVELRCDPISGHTALYWYRQSLGQGLEFLIYFQGNSAPDKSGLPSDRFSAERTGGSVSTLTIQRTQQEDSAVYLCASSISGSSYNEQFFGPGTRLTVL.

In its sample, this clone was seen once. The rearrangement links TRBV7-9 to TRBJ2-7; 7 bases are a match to TRBD2. The CDR3 has 18 residues. Trimming removed 7 bases from V and 5 bases from J; junction bases left unmatched: 23. Germline V lookup: CDR1 SEHNR, CDR2 FQNEAQ (reference sequence). The CDR3 spells CASTLARENTIGAHEQYF. CDR3 coding DNA: TGTGCCAGCACGTTGGCGCGGGAGAATACAATTGGGGCCCACGAGCAGTACTTC. Based on the CDR3 plus reference TRBV7-9 and TRBJ2-7, the full variable domain is DTGVSQNPRHKITKRGQNVTFRCDPISEHNRLYWYRQTLGQGPEFLTYFQNEAQLEKSRLLSDRFSAERPKGSFSTLEIQRTEQGDSAMYLCASTLARENTIGAHEQYFGPGTRLTVT.

This chain links TRBV28 with TRBJ2-1; 8 bases are shared with TRBD2. V shed 10 bases, J shed 5 bases, and the junction held 10 bases outside the gene matches. The CDR3 has 14 amino acids. Germline V gene lookup returns CDR1 MDHEN and CDR2 SYDVKM. The CDR3 sequence is CAIQEAGGHNEQFF. The CDR3 DNA reads TGTGCCATCCAAGAGGCGGGAGGCCACAATGAGCAGTTCTTC.

The CDR3 region is CASSINGQDFGELFF. The CDR3 DNA is TGTGCCAGTAGTATAAACGGACAGGACTTCGGGGAGCTGTTTTTT. This chain connects TRBV19 to TRBJ2-2; TRBD1 agrees at 7 bases. The V gene's germline CDR1 is LNHDA and CDR2 SQIVND (reference sequence). V was clipped by 2 bases and J by 7 bases; unmatched bases: 7. This CDR3 contains 15 residues.

V gene TRBV6-4 combines with J gene TRBJ2-3; 8 bases are shared with TRBD2. V was pared by 8 bases and J by 1 base, with 8 bases of the junction left unmatched. Per the germline V gene, CDR1 is MRHNA and CDR2 is SNTAGT. The CDR3 is made up of 15 amino acids. CDR3 protein: CASASTSGGTDTQYF. As DNA, the CDR3 is TGTGCCAGCGCCTCCACTAGCGGTGGCACAGATACGCAGTATTTT.

The gene calls are TRBV19 and TRBJ2-2, with 8 bases fitting TRBD1. Germline CDR1 is LNHDA and CDR2 is SQIVND (reference sequence). Trimming cost V 6 bases and J 4 bases; bases outside gene matches: 7. The CDR3 consists of 15 residues. The CDR3 region is CASSGQGFPTGELFF. DNA of the CDR3: TGTGCCAGTAGCGGACAGGGTTTTCCCACCGGGGAGCTGTTTTTT.